The T cell receptor beta chain under discussion was sequenced for a study of T cell changes during pregnancy in multiple sclerosis. TCRdb's copy holds only in-frame clones and misses some; the assay was immunoSEQ multiplex PCR. The repertoire holds approximately 70,000 clones, with more than 80% as singletons. This clone has a single count. The germline CDR1 and CDR2 sequences are SGHRS and YFSETQ. V gave up 4 bases and J gave up 6 bases; unmatched junction bases: 5. The CDR3 is made up of 13 amino acids. The sample here was peripheral blood, taken in the first trimester of pregnancy. This TCR came from a female donor in good health, enrolled as a control in a pregnancy study. The chain has TRBV5-1 and TRBJ2-7; 9 nucleotides line up with TRBD1. The CDR3 sequence: CASSARQGGEQYF. CDR3 nucleotide sequence: TGCGCCAGCAGCGCACGACAGGGGGGCGAGCAGTACTTC.